Listed below are T cell receptor beta chains from one sample, sequenced in a study of T-cell memory formation after mild COVID-19. Via MiXCR, TCRdb re-called the 5' RACE reads, giving one row per CDR3 protein. The sample yields roughly 300,000 distinct CDR3 sequences, around 15% seen once. The sample taken for sequencing was PBMCs or a T cell subset sorted from them (not recorded which). The source is a man between 18 and 29 years old who had mild COVID-19 (a few samples of this study predate the infection). Cell type and time point are not known. CDR3s include the opening cysteine and the closing phenylalanine or tryptophan. The D gene is left open where the match is weak. The size entry is marked missing in some rows and otherwise reads once, few, many or a size class.

TRBV9	TRBD2	.	TRBJ2-3	CASSELGLGMADTQYF	TGTGCCAGCAGCGAATTGGGACTAGGTATGGCAGATACGCAGTATTTT
TRBV27	.	.	TRBJ1-1	CASSNTITGFGTEAFF	TGTGCCAGCAGCAATACGATTACAGGGTTCGGCACTGAAGCTTTCTTT
TRBV2	TRBD1	.	TRBJ1-5	CASRMTGVRQPQHF	TGTGCCAGCAGAATGACAGGGGTCAGGCAGCCCCAGCATTTT
TRBV12-5	TRBD1	.	TRBJ1-1	CASGFITGGFSSGTEAFF	TGTGCTAGTGGTTTCATTACAGGGGGCTTTTCGTCGGGCACTGAAGCTTTCTTT
TRBV3-1	.	few	TRBJ1-3	CASSQGDGLSGNTIYF	TGTGCCAGCAGCCAAGGGGACGGCCTCTCTGGAAACACCATATATTTT
TRBV7-8	.	few	TRBJ2-1	CASSLRGVYNEQFF	TGTGCCAGCAGCTTACGAGGGGTCTACAATGAGCAGTTCTTC
TRBV3-1	TRBD1	few	TRBJ2-2	CASSQRTGGLGAGELFF	TGTGCCAGCAGCCAGCGGACAGGGGGCTTAGGCGCCGGGGAGCTGTTTTTT
TRBV12-3/TRBV12-4	TRBD2	.	TRBJ2-3	CASSLGLAGFTDTQYF	TGTGCCAGCAGTTTGGGACTAGCGGGGTTTACAGATACGCAGTATTTT
TRBV4-1	.	.	TRBJ2-3	CASSQVGAPTDTQYF	TGCGCCAGCAGCCAAGTAGGGGCTCCCACAGATACGCAGTATTTT
TRBV20-1	.	.	TRBJ2-3	CSARVAQGSDTQYF	TGCAGTGCTAGAGTTGCACAGGGTTCAGATACGCAGTATTTT
TRBV19	.	.	TRBJ1-1	CASSPTDGYTEAFF	TGTGCCAGTAGTCCAACGGACGGATACACTGAAGCTTTCTTT
TRBV4-1	.	few	TRBJ2-7	CASSQGQTYEQYF	TGCGCCAGCAGCCAAGGACAGACCTACGAGCAGTACTTC
TRBV6-5	.	.	TRBJ1-6	CASRRDPSSYNSPLHF	TGTGCCAGCAGGCGAGACCCCAGCTCCTATAATTCACCCCTCCACTTT
TRBV12-3/TRBV12-4	.	.	TRBJ2-7	CASSSRGAPHEQYF	TGTGCCAGCAGTTCGAGGGGAGCGCCCCACGAGCAGTACTTC
TRBV5-1	TRBD2	.	TRBJ2-1	CASSFSGADHNEQFF	TGCGCCAGCAGCTTTAGCGGGGCCGATCACAATGAGCAGTTCTTC
TRBV20-1	.	few	TRBJ1-3	CSATWGTYSGNTIYF	TGCAGTGCTACTTGGGGTACCTACTCTGGAAACACCATATATTTT
TRBV7-2	.	.	TRBJ2-2	CASSLVVSNTGELFF	TGTGCCAGCAGCTTAGTGGTGTCGAACACCGGGGAGCTGTTTTTT
TRBV18	.	.	TRBJ2-3	CASSPSEEVTQYF	TGTGCCAGCTCACCAAGTGAGGAGGTTACGCAGTATTTT